This T cell receptor (beta chain) emerged from a study of T cells after posttransplantation cyclophosphamide. In the case of this clone: The antigen remains undetermined.

Using immunoSEQ multiplex PCR, the repertoire was profiled, and TCRdb retains in-frame clones only, with some absent. The data show 11,000 or so clones, about 82% seen once. Treatment was busulfan-fludarabine conditioning, a marrow graft, and cyclophosphamide on days +3 and +4. CDR3 length equals 14 residues. CDR1 SEHNR and CDR2 FQNEAQ come from the germline V gene (reference sequence). V shed 8 bases and J shed 0 bases, with 11 bases lying between them. Findings and limits, study-wide: Skin or GI-infiltrating T cells shared few TRB sequences with blood. TRB clonality was highly associated with recipient CMV seropositivity and reactivation. Later blood repertoires were often dominated by clones from the donor CD8+ memory compartment.

Source: PBMCs, taken after allogeneic stem cell transplant with posttransplant cyclophosphamide. The V gene is TRBV7-9, the J gene TRBJ2-1, with D hard to call. The TCR was taken from a female patient aged 50 to 65 who received an allogeneic stem cell transplant from a related donor, was CMV-positive, and had no GVHD. Some of the T cells may derive from the graft donor. The CDR3 protein is CASLVPSSYNEQFF. The CDR3, as DNA: TGTGCCAGCCTCGTCCCGAGCTCCTACAATGAGCAGTTCTTC.